The 9 T cell receptor beta chains below all came from one sample that was sequenced in a study of blood T cell repertoires in COVID-19. TCRdb's table, derived via immunoSEQ multiplex PCR, lists solely in-frame clones and lacks some. The top ten clones hold 2% to 3% of a sample with more than 85,000 clones, about 86% of them seen once. Sequencing input: PBMCs or T cells enriched from blood (not recorded which). The source of these receptors is a woman aged 45-65 years who had recovered from COVID-19.

The CDR3 DNA sequence: TGTGCCAGCAGCTTAGCGTTGTTAGCGGGGGCCTCACCCGGGGAGCTGTTTTTT. It codes for CASSLALLAGASPGELFF. The chain is built from TRBV7-9 and TRBJ2-2; 9 bases match TRBD2. Unmatched junction bases numbered 11, after V lost 0 bases and J lost 6 bases. The CDR3 is 18 residues long. Germline V gene sequence: CDR1 SEHNR, CDR2 FQNEAQ (reference sequence). Using reference TRBV7-9 and TRBJ2-2 for the parts outside the CDR3, the full variable domain is DTGVSQNPRHKITKRGQNVTFRCDPISEHNRLYWYRQTLGQGPEFLTYFQNEAQLEKSRLLSDRFSAERPKGSFSTLEIQRTEQGDSAMYLCASSLALLAGASPGELFFGEGSRLTVL.

The gene calls are TRBV21-1 and TRBJ1-1. TRBV21-1 is tagged as a pseudogene. The CDR3 extends over 13 amino acids. CDR3 nucleotides: TGTGCCAGCAGCAAACGCGGCGGGCCTGAAGCTTTCTTT. Its translation is CASSKRGGPEAFF.

CDR3 amino acids: CASSVAGRSWTSGMNEQFF. The CDR3 nucleotides are TGTGCCAGCAGCGTAGCGGGGAGGAGCTGGACTAGCGGGATGAATGAGCAGTTCTTC. The chain is built from TRBV9 and TRBJ2-1, with 12 bases that match TRBD2. Germline V gene lookup returns CDR1 SGDLS and CDR2 YYNGEE. This CDR3 region has 19 residues. V shed 0 bases, J shed 7 bases, and the junction held 14 bases outside the gene matches.

The J gene is TRBJ2-7, the V gene TRBV7-2; TRBD2 might be the D (6 bases). Trimming stripped 1 base from V and 0 bases from J, with 13 bases between. CDR3 size: 16 residues. Looked up from germline, CDR1 is SGHTA and CDR2 is FQGNSA. The CDR3 spells CASSLVASDLSYEQYF. As DNA, the CDR3 is TGTGCCAGCAGCTTAGTCGCTAGCGATCTCTCCTACGAGCAGTACTTC.

J is TRBJ1-5 and V is TRBV27; no definite D call. Trimming removed 5 bases at V and 7 bases at J, with 18 bases between. CDR3 length equals 15 residues. Germline CDR1 is MNHEY and CDR2 is SMNVEV (reference sequence). The DNA for the CDR3 is TGTGCCAGCAGTCCCCCCCCCAGAACCCCCCAGCCCCAGCATTTT. This gives the protein CASSPPPRTPQPQHF.

The V and J genes are TRBV27 and TRBJ1-5; D not resolved. CDR3 size: 12 residues. CDR1 is MNHEY, CDR2 SMNVEV, per germline (reference sequence). The V and J ends lost 3 bases and 4 bases respectively, with 4 bases between them. The CDR3 is CASSFGNQPQHF. CDR3 nucleotides: TGTGCCAGCAGTTTCGGGAATCAGCCCCAGCATTTT.

V gene TRBV19 combines with J gene TRBJ2-5; the D gene is possibly TRBD2 (5 bases). The CDR3 extends over 13 amino acids. Per germline, CDR1 LNHDA and CDR2 SQIVND (reference sequence). V shed 3 bases and J shed 5 bases, with 10 bases lying between them. The CDR3 here is CASSIGVWETQYF. The CDR3 bases are TGTGCCAGTAGTATCGGGGTGTGGGAGACCCAGTACTTC.

This clone was found a few times. The chain employs TRBV7-6 and TRBJ1-3; no clear D. The length of the CDR3 is 15 residues. Trimming removed 6 bases from V and 4 bases from J, with 16 bases in between. Germline CDR1 SGHVS, CDR2 FNYEAQ. The chain's CDR3 is CASSLAPGSGNTIYF. CDR3 bases: TGTGCCAGCAGTCTCGCTCCGGGTTCAGGAAACACCATATATTTT.

This clone was recorded once. The rearrangement uses TRBV7-2 and TRBJ1-5; 9 bases line up with TRBD1. Per germline, CDR1 SGHTA and CDR2 FQGNSA. Losses at the gene ends were 3 bases for V and 6 bases for J; bases not matched to a gene: 6. There are 15 residues in the CDR3. Here the CDR3 reads CASSLEGTGSQPQHF. For the CDR3, the DNA is TGTGCCAGCAGCTTGGAGGGGACAGGGAGTCAGCCCCAGCATTTT.